This T cell receptor beta chain was recovered during a study of blood T cell repertoires in COVID-19. Whole-study context: Samples of COVID-19 (acute and convalescent) were obtained from the United States, Italy and Spain. PBMCs, B-cell-depleted T cells, or T cells provided the cDNA or gDNA that made up the material.

In the authors' methods: Reference gene primers were amplified, and this amplification served to estimate nucleated cell counts. TCRdb keeps only in-frame clones here, not all; method: immunoSEQ multiplex PCR. V and J calls and clone size are as listed in that table; D and trimming were resolved from the DNA. The sample lists under 250,000 clones; approximately 83% were seen once. Only a few counts were recorded for this clone. The sample holds other DNA sequences that translate to the same CDR3. Germline CDR1 is LNHNV and CDR2 is YYDKDF (reference sequence). Trimming shortened V by 1 base and J by 4 bases, and 13 bases separated the two germline ends. The length of the CDR3 is 15 residues.

This sequence was found in a man aged 35-49 years with acute or convalescent COVID-19. The chain recombines TRBV15 with TRBJ2-5; a possible D gene is TRBD2 (5 bases). Sample: peripheral blood. The DNA for the CDR3 is TGTGCCACCAGCAGAGGAGACGGGATGGGAGAGACCCAGTACTTC. This encodes CATSRGDGMGETQYF.